This T cell receptor beta chain is from a study of blood T cells in healthy people across ages. Study background: Template switching picked up about one barcoded beta molecule for each two T cells. Findings and limits, study-wide: When set beside aged donors, long-lived donors presented more naive CD4+ cells and higher diversity.

Combining a sample-barcoded 5' primer with a J-beta primer mix, a second PCR ran for roughly 6 to 12 cycles. Carrying 12 random nucleotides, a template-switch adaptor labeled each individual cDNA molecule. Every sample gave at least 3 million paired-end reads containing CDR3. TCRdb re-analysed the 5' RACE reads in MiXCR, keeping a single row per CDR3 protein. Of approximately 730,000 distinct CDR3 sequences detected, roughly 47% appear once; the ten largest clones hold about 20%. There are a few counts of this clonotype. Its antigen is currently unknown. The CDR3 runs 17 residues. The V gene's germline CDR1 is SGHTA and CDR2 FQGTGA. J was trimmed by 4 bases and V by 5 bases; bases with no gene match: 16.

The chain joins TRBV7-3 to TRBJ2-5; 7 bases fit TRBD2. The source is a woman aged 55-69 years in good health. Sequencing was performed on blood. For the CDR3, the DNA is TGTGCCAGCAGCCCATTCACGCGCGCGGGGGTTGGAGAGACCCAGTACTTC. Amino acids: CASSPFTRAGVGETQYF. Full variable domain (outside the CDR3, taken from reference TRBV7-3 and TRBJ2-5): GAGVSQTPSNKVTEKGKYVELRCDPISGHTALYWYRQSLGQGPEFLIYFQGTGAADDSGLPNDRFFAVRPEGSVSTLKIQRTERGDSAVYLCASSPFTRAGVGETQYFGPGTRLLVL.